Below, 23 T cell receptor beta chains from the same sample are listed, as sequenced in a study of blood T cell repertoires in COVID-19. Clones were read by immunoSEQ multiplex PCR, and TCRdb kept only the in-frame ones, dropping some. The sample has 110,000 to 150,000 clones; about four fifths are singletons. Source material: PBMCs or T cells enriched from blood (not recorded which). These receptors came from a woman aged 18-30 years who had been exposed to COVID-19.

The DNA for the CDR3 is TGTGCCAGTACTCGGGACAGGGAACAGCCCCAGCATTTT. It is translated as CASTRDREQPQHF. The V gene is TRBV19, the J gene TRBJ1-5, with TRBD1 matching 9 bases. The CDR3 sequence is 13 residues long. Per the germline V gene, CDR1 is LNHDA and CDR2 is SQIVND (reference sequence). The trim removed 7 bases at V and 7 bases at J, leaving 5 bases unmatched.

The chain employs TRBV7-8 and TRBJ1-1; 7 positions match TRBD1. The J segment lost 11 bases and the V segment lost 4 bases, leaving 7 bases of the junction unmatched. The CDR3 is made up of 12 amino acids. Germline V lookup: CDR1 SGHVS, CDR2 FQNEAQ. CDR3 loop: CASSYGQAGAFF. The CDR3 coding sequence is TGTGCCAGCAGCTATGGACAGGCGGGGGCTTTCTTT.

The chain carries TRBV7-3 and TRBJ2-3; TRBD1 agrees at 7 bases. Germline loops: CDR1 SGHTA, CDR2 FQGTGA. Losses at the gene ends were 3 bases for V and 1 base for J; bases not matched to a gene: 4. The CDR3 sequence is 15 residues long. CDR3 region: CASSFTGVGTDTQYF. In nucleotides, the CDR3 is TGTGCCAGCAGCTTTACAGGGGTAGGCACAGATACGCAGTATTTT. Looking up the rest from reference TRBV7-3 and TRBJ2-3 gives the full variable domain: GAGVSQTPSNKVTEKGKYVELRCDPISGHTALYWYRQSLGQGPEFLIYFQGTGAADDSGLPNDRFFAVRPEGSVSTLKIQRTERGDSAVYLCASSFTGVGTDTQYFGPGTRLTVL.

The V and J genes are TRBV6-2 or TRBV6-3 and TRBJ2-7; 9 nucleotides align to TRBD1. V lost 0 bases to trimming and J lost 2 bases; unmatched junction nucleotides: 2. CDR1 is MNHEY and CDR2 is SVGEGT in the germline V gene. The CDR3 spans 15 residues. The CDR3 DNA is TGTGCCAGCAGTTACTCGACAGGGGGAACCTACGAGCAGTACTTC. Residues: CASSYSTGGTYEQYF.

V is TRBV5-5 and J is TRBJ2-7; 7 bases agree with TRBD1. The trim removed 2 bases at V and 6 bases at J, leaving 11 bases unmatched. The CDR3 has 15 residues. Germline CDR1 reads SGHKS; CDR2 reads YYEKEE (reference sequence). The CDR3 DNA sequence: TGTGCCAGCAGCTTATCTGACAGGGCGAGGGGCGAGCAGTACTTC. This gives the protein CASSLSDRARGEQYF.

The genes are TRBV18 and TRBJ1-6; D not certain. The CDR3 contains 15 residues. V was trimmed by 6 bases and J by 2 bases, leaving 11 bases between them. The germline V gene has CDR1 KGHSH and CDR2 LQKENI. The CDR3 is CASSHGEAYNSPLHF. The CDR3 nucleotides are TGTGCCAGCTCGCACGGGGAAGCCTATAATTCACCCCTCCACTTT. Combining the CDR3 with reference TRBV18 and TRBJ1-6 gives the whole variable domain NAGVMQNPRHLVRRRGQEARLRCSPMKGHSHVYWYRQLPEEGLKFMVYLQKENIIDESGMPKERFSAEFPKEGPSILRIQQVVRGDSAAYFCASSHGEAYNSPLHFGNGTRLTVT.

V is TRBV7-2 and J is TRBJ2-3, with TRBD2 as a possible D gene (6 bases). The germline V and J ends were trimmed by 5 bases and 4 bases, with 16 bases remaining between them. CDR3 length equals 15 residues. Germline loops: CDR1 SGHTA, CDR2 FQGNSA. The CDR3 bases are TGTGCCAGCAGCCTTTTCGGGACTGTTGCAGATACGCAGTATTTT. As protein: CASSLFGTVADTQYF.

Concerning this clone itself: The same CDR3 can be traced to other DNA sequences in this sample. This chain joins TRBV27 and TRBJ1-1; no reliable D call. Trimming took off 2 bases at V and 2 bases at J, with 6 bases between the two ends. Germline V gene data show CDR1 as MNHEY and CDR2 as SMNVEV (reference sequence). The CDR3 has 13 residues. The CDR3 is CASSLGRNTEAFF. The CDR3 nucleotides read TGTGCCAGCAGTTTAGGCAGAAACACTGAAGCTTTCTTT.

This clone was counted only a few times. J is TRBJ1-1 and V is TRBV2; the D gene is possibly TRBD1 (5 bases). The CDR3 has 13 residues. The V end lost 7 bases, the J end lost 4 bases, and 13 bases lay between the germline ends. The germline V gene has CDR1 SNHLY and CDR2 FYNNEI. CDR3 nucleotide sequence: TGTGCCAGCACCCCGACAGTAGGCACTGAAGCTTTCTTT. This translates into CASTPTVGTEAFF.

The V and J genes are TRBV25-1 and TRBJ2-3; the D is unclear. The V end lost 2 bases, the J end lost 0 bases, and 9 bases lay between the germline ends. The CDR3 runs 15 residues. Germline CDR1 and CDR2: MGHDK and SYGVNS. CDR3: CASSERVASTDTQYF. The CDR3 nucleotides read TGTGCCAGCAGTGAACGGGTTGCGAGCACAGATACGCAGTATTTT.

The rearrangement links TRBV6-5 to TRBJ1-2, with D possibly being TRBD1 (6 bases). CDR1 and CDR2 (germline): MNHEY, SVGAGI. The CDR3 has 14 residues. V dropped 6 bases and J dropped 4 bases, with 15 bases sitting between them. In DNA, the CDR3 is TGTGCCAGCAGGACGACAGGATCAGGCTATGGCTACACCTTC. Protein product: CASRTTGSGYGYTF.

This chain uses TRBV4-2 with TRBJ2-1; TRBD2 agrees at 8 bases. Germline lookup yields CDR1 LGHNA and CDR2 YNFKEQ. The CDR3 runs 15 residues. With V trimmed by 4 bases and J by 2 bases, 4 bases remained unmatched. CDR3 amino acids: CASSRPTSAYNEQFF. The CDR3 region has the DNA TGTGCCAGCAGCCGCCCGACTAGCGCCTACAATGAGCAGTTCTTC.

A single count supports this clone. The V and J genes are TRBV18 and TRBJ1-4; 9 bases align to TRBD1. The length of the CDR3 is 18 residues. CDR1 is KGHSH and CDR2 is LQKENI in the germline V gene. J gave up 0 bases and V 3 bases, and 8 bases lay outside the gene matches. The CDR3 loop reads CASSPGTGILATNEKLFF. CDR3 coding DNA: TGTGCCAGCTCACCTGGGACAGGGATACTTGCAACTAATGAAAAACTGTTTTTT.

The chain couples TRBV7-3 to TRBJ1-2; 7 bases fit TRBD1. This CDR3 spans 13 amino acids. CDR1 is SGHTA and CDR2 is FQGTGA in the germline V gene. After removal of 5 bases from V and 4 bases from J, the junction contained 4 bases not matched to a gene. CDR3 bases: TGTGCCAGCAGCCAGACAGGGACCTATGGCTACACCTTC. Residues: CASSQTGTYGYTF.

The rearrangement joins TRBV18 to TRBJ1-1; 7 bases line up with TRBD1. The CDR3 covers 15 residues. The trim removed 4 bases at V and 5 bases at J, leaving 10 bases unmatched. The V gene's germline CDR1 is KGHSH and CDR2 LQKENI. For the CDR3, the DNA is TGTGCCAGCTCACTAGGAGAGGGGGCGCGGACTGAAGCTTTCTTT. It codes for CASSLGEGARTEAFF.

The genes are TRBV10-1 and TRBJ2-7, with 10 bases identical to TRBD2. Germline CDR1 and CDR2: WNHNN and SYGVQD (reference sequence). The CDR3 runs to 15 residues. V lost 6 bases and J lost 4; bases outside the gene matches: 9. The CDR3: CASSQAGGPGYEQYF. The CDR3 DNA sequence: TGCGCCAGCAGCCAAGCGGGAGGGCCGGGGTACGAGCAGTACTTC.

This clone appeared once. The V and J genes are TRBV5-1 and TRBJ2-7; D may be TRBD1 (6 bases). Germline CDR1 and CDR2: SGHRS and YFSETQ. V was shortened by 0 bases and J by 3 bases, with 10 bases between the two germline ends. The CDR3 has 14 amino acids. The CDR3 loop reads CASSLGDINYEQYF. The CDR3, as DNA: TGCGCCAGCAGCTTGGGGGACATAAACTACGAGCAGTACTTC.

The rearrangement joins TRBV23-1 to TRBJ1-5; D is uncertain. TRBV23-1 has ORF status, its function being uncertain. The CDR3 totals 15 residues. V shed 0 bases and J shed 5 bases, with 11 bases lying between them. DNA of the CDR3: TGCGCCAGCAGTCAATCGGCGGGGTTAGATCAGCCCCAGCATTTT. Translation: CASSQSAGLDQPQHF.

CDR3 DNA: TGTGCCAGCAGCAAACTCATCCGTAGTACGTCCTTCAAGCAGTACTTC. Protein sequence: CASSKLIRSTSFKQYF. J is TRBJ2-7 and V is TRBV27; no clear D gene. V was pared by 6 bases and J by 8 bases, with 26 bases between. Germline V gene lookup returns CDR1 MNHEY and CDR2 SMNVEV (reference sequence). This CDR3 comprises 16 residues.

The rearrangement uses TRBV5-5 and TRBJ1-1, with D possibly TRBD1 on 5 matching bases. CDR1 and CDR2 from the germline V gene are SGHKS and YYEKEE (reference sequence). The CDR3 loop spans 14 amino acids. Trimming cost V 4 bases and J 6 bases, with 16 bases left between them. CDR3 loop: CASSLYRQGPEAFF. In DNA form, the CDR3 reads TGTGCCAGCAGCCTCTACCGCCAGGGCCCTGAAGCTTTCTTT.

This clone was recorded a few times. The chain employs TRBV4-3 and TRBJ2-1; 11 positions agree with TRBD2. The ends lost 0 bases at V and 4 bases at J; junction bases unmatched: 5. This CDR3 is 17 amino acids long. The germline gives CDR1 LGHNA, CDR2 YSLEER. Here the CDR3 reads CASSQDGTSGKYNEQFF. The CDR3 DNA is TGCGCCAGCAGCCAAGATGGGACTAGCGGAAAGTACAATGAGCAGTTCTTC.

This clone was seen once. V usage is TRBV28 and J usage is TRBJ2-4; a weak D match, TRBD1 (6 bases). The germline V and J ends were trimmed by 4 bases and 4 bases, with 14 bases remaining between them. This CDR3 is built from 15 residues. Germline lookup yields CDR1 MDHEN and CDR2 SYDVKM. The CDR3 bases are TGTGCCAGCAGTTACCCGGACAGACCAAAAAACATTCAGTACTTC. It yields the protein CASSYPDRPKNIQYF.

About this clone: A read error is possible here, since a much larger clone lies one base away. The rearrangement joins TRBV7-9 to TRBJ1-4; 8 bases map to TRBD1. The CDR3 sequence is 14 residues long. Germline V gene sequence: CDR1 SEHNR, CDR2 FQNEAQ (reference sequence). J lost 7 bases, V lost 3 bases, and 4 bases had no gene match. In DNA, the CDR3 is TGTGCCAGCAGCTTCCAGGGGGCGGGTGAAAAACTGTTTTTT. Its translation is CASSFQGAGEKLFF.